This T cell receptor (beta chain) was captured in a study of blood T cell repertoires in COVID-19. Looking at the study overall: The United States, Italy and Spain supplied acute and convalescent COVID-19 samples.

Germline V gives CDR1 SGHDT, CDR2 YYEEEE. This CDR3 contains 15 residues. J was trimmed by 2 bases and V by 0 bases; bases with no gene match: 4. Under the authors' procedure: Estimates of nucleated cell counts were drawn from the amplification of reference gene primers. TCRdb keeps only in-frame clones here, not all; method: immunoSEQ multiplex PCR. Clone size and V and J calls were adopted from that table, with D and trimming inferred from the DNA. The sample includes approximately 350,000 clones, around 83% of them seen just once. Recovered status in Cohort 3 required two negative PCRs, clearance, or symptom resolution. This clone appeared a few times.

Sequencing input: PBMCs or T cells enriched from blood (not recorded which). This chain uses TRBV5-6 with TRBJ2-7; TRBD1 matches 8 bases. The receptor was derived from a woman in her forties or fifties who had recovered from COVID-19. As DNA, the CDR3 is TGTGCCAGCAGCTTGGCCGGACAGGGAACCTACGAGCAGTACTTC. Its translation: CASSLAGQGTYEQYF.